This TCR beta chain was recovered during a study of cytomegalovirus exposure and HLA in healthy donors. Overall study context: Across roughly 400 genotyped donors, roughly 80% landed in the Caucasian-associated ancestry cluster. Study-wide findings and caveats: A later analysis reportedly found that, within productive TCRs, an Asian-associated ancestry cluster had fewer N-insertions than the mean observed across the 666 donors. A later analysis linked a missense DCLRE1C variant to TCR beta V- and J-gene trimming.

Germline V gene data show CDR1 as SEHNR and CDR2 as FQNEAQ (reference sequence). CDR3 length: 14 amino acids. V lost 1 base, J lost 0 bases, and 6 bases lay in between. 13 Jbeta primers and 60 Vbeta primers were used for the PCR. The table came from immunoSEQ multiplex PCR; TCRdb's copy has only in-frame clones and leaves some out. The sample has some 67,000 clones; more than 80% are singletons. As to this clone: No antigen is known for it.

This chain uses TRBV7-9 with TRBJ1-1; D ambiguous. The material sequenced was PBMCs. The sequence was obtained from a woman aged 25 to 45 in good health and CMV-seropositive. CDR3 sequence (DNA): TGTGCCAGCAGCTTAGTCCCAATGAACACTGAAGCTTTCTTT. Residues: CASSLVPMNTEAFF.